This TCR beta chain emerged from a study of cytomegalovirus exposure and HLA in healthy donors. Looking at the study overall: Under 85% of 398 genotyped donors fell in the Caucasian-associated ancestry cluster.

The CDR3 contains 15 residues. Germline V CDR1 and CDR2: MNHEY, SVGAGI. Trimming took 6 bases from V and 10 from J; bases not matched to a gene: 12. Study-wide results and caveats: TCR beta V segments were, for the most part, productive about 87% or about 30% of the time in an earlier analysis. Per a later analysis, about 18,000 TCR beta sequences showed association with HLA alleles at 0.05 false discovery rate.

Regarding this clone: The antigen is not known.

PCR primers comprised 60 Vbeta and 13 Jbeta primers. Only in-frame clones appear in the TCRdb table, and some are missing; sequencing was by immunoSEQ multiplex PCR. The repertoire includes around 150,000 clones, about 77% of them detected once, and less than 9% sits in the top ten. Healthy bone marrow donors made up the donor group. The rearrangement joins TRBV6-5 to TRBJ1-6, with 7 positions matching TRBD1. This TCR was sampled from a male donor in good health and CMV-seropositive. Material for sequencing was PBMCs. CDR3 sequence reads: CASRPDRVHGSPLHF. For the CDR3, the DNA is TGTGCCAGCAGGCCCGACAGGGTCCATGGGTCACCCCTCCACTTT.